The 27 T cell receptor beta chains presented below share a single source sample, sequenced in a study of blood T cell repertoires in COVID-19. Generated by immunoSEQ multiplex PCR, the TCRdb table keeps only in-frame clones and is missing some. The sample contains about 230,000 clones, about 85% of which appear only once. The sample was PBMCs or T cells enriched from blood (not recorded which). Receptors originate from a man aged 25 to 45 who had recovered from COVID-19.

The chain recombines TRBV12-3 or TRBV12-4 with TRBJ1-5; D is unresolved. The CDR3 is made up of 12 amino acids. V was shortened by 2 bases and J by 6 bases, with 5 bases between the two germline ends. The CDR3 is CASSLSFQPQHF. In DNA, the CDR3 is TGTGCCAGCAGTTTATCATTTCAGCCCCAGCATTTT.

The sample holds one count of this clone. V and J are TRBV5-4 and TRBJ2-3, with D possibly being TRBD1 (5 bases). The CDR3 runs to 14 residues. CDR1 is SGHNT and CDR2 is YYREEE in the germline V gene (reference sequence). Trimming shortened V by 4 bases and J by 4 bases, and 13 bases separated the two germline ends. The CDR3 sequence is CASSPQGGPDTQYF. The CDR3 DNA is TGTGCCAGCAGCCCGCAGGGCGGCCCAGATACGCAGTATTTT.

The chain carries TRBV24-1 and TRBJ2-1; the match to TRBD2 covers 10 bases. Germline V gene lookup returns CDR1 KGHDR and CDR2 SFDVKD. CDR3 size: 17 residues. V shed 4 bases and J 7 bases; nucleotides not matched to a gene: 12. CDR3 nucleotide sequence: TGTGCCACCAGTGACCCCGGAACTAGCGGGATTCGGAATGAGCAGTTCTTC. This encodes CATSDPGTSGIRNEQFF.

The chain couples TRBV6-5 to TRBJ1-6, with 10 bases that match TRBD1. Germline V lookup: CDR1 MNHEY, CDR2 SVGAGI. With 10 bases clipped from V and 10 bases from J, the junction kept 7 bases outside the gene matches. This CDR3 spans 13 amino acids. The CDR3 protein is CAIMTGGGSPLHF. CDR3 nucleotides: TGTGCCATCATGACAGGGGGCGGATCACCCCTCCACTTT.

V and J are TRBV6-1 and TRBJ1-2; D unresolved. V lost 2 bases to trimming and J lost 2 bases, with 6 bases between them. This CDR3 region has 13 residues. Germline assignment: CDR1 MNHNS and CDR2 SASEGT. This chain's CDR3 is CASSEFQNYGYTF. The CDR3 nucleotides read TGTGCCAGCAGTGAATTTCAGAACTATGGCTACACCTTC.

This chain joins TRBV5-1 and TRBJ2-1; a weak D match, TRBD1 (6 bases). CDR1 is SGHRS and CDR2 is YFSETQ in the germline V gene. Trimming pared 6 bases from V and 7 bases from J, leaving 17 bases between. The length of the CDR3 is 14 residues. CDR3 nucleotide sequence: TGCGCCAGCACCCCACCGGGACAAGGGAATGAGCAGTTCTTC. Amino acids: CASTPPGQGNEQFF. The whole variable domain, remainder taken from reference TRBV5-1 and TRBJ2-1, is KAGVTQTPRYLIKTRGQQVTLSCSPISGHRSVSWYQQTPGQGLQFLFEYFSETQRNKGNFPGRFSGRQFSNSRSEMNVSTLELGDSALYLCASTPPGQGNEQFFGPGTRLTVL.

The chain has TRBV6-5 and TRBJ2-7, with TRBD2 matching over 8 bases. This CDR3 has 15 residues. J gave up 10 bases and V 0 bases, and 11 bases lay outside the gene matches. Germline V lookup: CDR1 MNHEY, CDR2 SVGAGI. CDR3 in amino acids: CASSYSSRGSGRQYF. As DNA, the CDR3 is TGTGCCAGCAGTTACTCCAGCCGAGGGAGCGGGAGACAGTACTTC.

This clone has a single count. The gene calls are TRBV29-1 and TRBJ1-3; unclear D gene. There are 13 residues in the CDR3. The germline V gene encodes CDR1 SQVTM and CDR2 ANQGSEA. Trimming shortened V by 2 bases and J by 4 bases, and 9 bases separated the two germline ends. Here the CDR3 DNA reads TGCAGCGTTGAATCCCCGGTCGGAAACACCATATATTTT. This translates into CSVESPVGNTIYF.

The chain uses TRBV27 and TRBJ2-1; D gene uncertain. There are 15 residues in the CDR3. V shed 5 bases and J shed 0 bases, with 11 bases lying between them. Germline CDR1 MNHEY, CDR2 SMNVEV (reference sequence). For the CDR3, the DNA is TGTGCCAGCAGTCCCCAAGACTCCTCCTACAATGAGCAGTTCTTC. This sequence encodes CASSPQDSSYNEQFF.

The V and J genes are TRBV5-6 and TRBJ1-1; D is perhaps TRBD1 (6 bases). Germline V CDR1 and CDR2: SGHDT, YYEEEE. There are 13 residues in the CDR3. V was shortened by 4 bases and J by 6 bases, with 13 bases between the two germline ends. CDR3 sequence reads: CASSLLQGPEAFF. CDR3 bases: TGTGCCAGCAGCCTCTTACAGGGCCCTGAAGCTTTCTTT.

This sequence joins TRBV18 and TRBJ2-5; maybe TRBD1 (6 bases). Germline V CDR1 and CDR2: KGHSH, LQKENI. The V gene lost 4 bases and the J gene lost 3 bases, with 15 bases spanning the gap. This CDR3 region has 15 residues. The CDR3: CASSQNSGVEETQYF. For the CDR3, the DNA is TGTGCCAGCTCACAAAATTCAGGGGTAGAAGAGACCCAGTACTTC.

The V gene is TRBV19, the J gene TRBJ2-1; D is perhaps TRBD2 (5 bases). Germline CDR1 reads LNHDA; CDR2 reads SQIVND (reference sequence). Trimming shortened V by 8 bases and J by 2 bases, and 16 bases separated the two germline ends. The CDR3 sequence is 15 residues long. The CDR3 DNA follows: TGTGCCAGTTTTCTCTGTGGGAGCCCCTACAATGAGCAGTTCTTC. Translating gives CASFLCGSPYNEQFF.

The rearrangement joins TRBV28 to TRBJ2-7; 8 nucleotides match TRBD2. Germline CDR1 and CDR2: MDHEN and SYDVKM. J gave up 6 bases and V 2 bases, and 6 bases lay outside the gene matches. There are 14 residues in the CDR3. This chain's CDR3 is CASSLNAGGREQYF. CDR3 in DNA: TGTGCCAGCAGTTTAAATGCGGGAGGCCGCGAGCAGTACTTC.

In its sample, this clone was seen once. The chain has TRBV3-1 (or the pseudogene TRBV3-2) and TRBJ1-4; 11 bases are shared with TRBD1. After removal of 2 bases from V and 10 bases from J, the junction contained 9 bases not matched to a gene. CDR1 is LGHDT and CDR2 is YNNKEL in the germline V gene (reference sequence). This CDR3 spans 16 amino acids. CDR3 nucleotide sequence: TGTGCCAGCAGCCAACAAGGCGGACAGGGGGCAGGAAAACTGTTTTTT. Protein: CASSQQGGQGAGKLFF.

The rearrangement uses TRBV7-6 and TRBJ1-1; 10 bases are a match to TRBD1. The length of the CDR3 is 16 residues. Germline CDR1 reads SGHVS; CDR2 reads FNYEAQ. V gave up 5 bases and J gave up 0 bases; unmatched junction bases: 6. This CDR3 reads CASSEGTGDMNTEAFF. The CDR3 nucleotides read TGTGCCAGCAGCGAGGGGACAGGGGACATGAACACTGAAGCTTTCTTT.

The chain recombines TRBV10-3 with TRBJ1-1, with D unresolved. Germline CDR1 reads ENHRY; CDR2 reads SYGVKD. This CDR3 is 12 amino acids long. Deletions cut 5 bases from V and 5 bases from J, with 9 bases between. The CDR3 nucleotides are TGTGCCATCAGTCCCTCGGGGACTGAAGCTTTCTTT. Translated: CAISPSGTEAFF.

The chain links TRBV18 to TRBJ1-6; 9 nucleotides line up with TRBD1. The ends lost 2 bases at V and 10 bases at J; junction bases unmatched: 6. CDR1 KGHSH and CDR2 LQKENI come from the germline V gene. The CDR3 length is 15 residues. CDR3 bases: TGTGCCAGCTCACCAAACCGGGACAGGGCCTCACCCCTCCACTTT. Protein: CASSPNRDRASPLHF.

CDR3 amino acids: CASTLARTSYGYTF. The CDR3 DNA reads as TGTGCCAGCACCCTCGCTAGAACCAGTTATGGCTACACCTTC. The gene calls are TRBV5-8 and TRBJ1-2; D gene ambiguous. The germline CDR1 and CDR2 sequences are SGHTS and YDEGEE. The CDR3 contains 14 residues. The V end lost 6 bases, the J end lost 5 bases, and 17 bases lay between the germline ends.

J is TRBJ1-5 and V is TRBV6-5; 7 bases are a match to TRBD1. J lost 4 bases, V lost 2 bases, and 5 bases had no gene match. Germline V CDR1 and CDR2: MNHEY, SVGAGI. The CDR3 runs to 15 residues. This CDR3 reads CASSYLAGGNQPQHF. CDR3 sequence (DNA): TGTGCCAGCAGTTACCTGGCAGGGGGGAATCAGCCCCAGCATTTT.

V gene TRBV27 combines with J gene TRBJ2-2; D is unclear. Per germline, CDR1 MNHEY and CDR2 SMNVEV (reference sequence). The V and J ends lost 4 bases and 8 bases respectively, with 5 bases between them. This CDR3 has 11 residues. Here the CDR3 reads CASSSRGELFF. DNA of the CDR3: TGTGCCAGCAGTTCTCGGGGGGAGCTGTTTTTT.

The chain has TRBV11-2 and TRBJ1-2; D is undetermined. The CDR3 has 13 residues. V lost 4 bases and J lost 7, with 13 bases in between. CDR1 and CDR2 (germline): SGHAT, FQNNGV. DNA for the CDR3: TGTGCCAGCAGCTCCAGTCAAGAGGGTGGCTACACCTTC. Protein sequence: CASSSSQEGGYTF.

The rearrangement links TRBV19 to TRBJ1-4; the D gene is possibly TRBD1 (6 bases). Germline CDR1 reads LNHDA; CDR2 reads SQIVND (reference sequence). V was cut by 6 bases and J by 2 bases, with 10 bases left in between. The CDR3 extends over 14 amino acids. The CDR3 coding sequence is TGTGCCAGTAGATTAGGACAGACTAATGAAAAACTGTTTTTT. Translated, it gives CASRLGQTNEKLFF. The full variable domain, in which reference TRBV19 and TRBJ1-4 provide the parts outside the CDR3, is DGGITQSPKYLFRKEGQNVTLSCEQNLNHDAMYWYRQDPGQGLRLIYYSQIVNDFQKGDIAEGYSVSREKKESFPLTVTSAQKNPTAFYLCASRLGQTNEKLFFGSGTQLSVL.

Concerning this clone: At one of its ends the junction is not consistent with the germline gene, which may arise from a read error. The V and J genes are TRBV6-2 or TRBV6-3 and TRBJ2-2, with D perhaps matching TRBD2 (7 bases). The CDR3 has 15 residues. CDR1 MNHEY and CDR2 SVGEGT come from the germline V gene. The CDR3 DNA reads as TGTGCCAGCAGTAGCCGGACTAGTTCAAAGGGGGAGGTGTTTTTT. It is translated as CASSSRTSSKGEVFF.

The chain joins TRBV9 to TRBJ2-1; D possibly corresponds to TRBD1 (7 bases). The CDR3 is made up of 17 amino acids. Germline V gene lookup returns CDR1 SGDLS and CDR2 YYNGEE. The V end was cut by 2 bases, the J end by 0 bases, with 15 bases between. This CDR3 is CASSVVKEGASYNEQFF. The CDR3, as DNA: TGTGCCAGCAGCGTGGTCAAGGAGGGGGCCTCCTACAATGAGCAGTTCTTC. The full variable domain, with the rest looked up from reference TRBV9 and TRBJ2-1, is DSGVTQTPKHLITATGQRVTLRCSPRSGDLSVYWYQQSLDQGLQFLIQYYNGEERAKGNILERFSAQQFPDLHSELNLSSLELGDSALYFCASSVVKEGASYNEQFFGPGTRLTVL.

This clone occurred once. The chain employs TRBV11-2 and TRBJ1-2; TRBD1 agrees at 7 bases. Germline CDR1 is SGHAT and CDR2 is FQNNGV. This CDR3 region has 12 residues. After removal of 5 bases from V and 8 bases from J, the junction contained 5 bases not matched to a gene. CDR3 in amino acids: CASSVTGVGYTF. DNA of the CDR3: TGTGCCAGCAGCGTAACAGGGGTAGGCTACACCTTC.

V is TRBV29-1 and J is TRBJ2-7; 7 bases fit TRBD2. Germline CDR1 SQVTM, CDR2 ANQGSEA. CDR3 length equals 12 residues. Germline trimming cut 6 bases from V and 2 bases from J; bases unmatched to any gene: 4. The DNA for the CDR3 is TGCAGCGTGATTGGGACTACCTACGAGCAGTACTTC. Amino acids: CSVIGTTYEQYF.

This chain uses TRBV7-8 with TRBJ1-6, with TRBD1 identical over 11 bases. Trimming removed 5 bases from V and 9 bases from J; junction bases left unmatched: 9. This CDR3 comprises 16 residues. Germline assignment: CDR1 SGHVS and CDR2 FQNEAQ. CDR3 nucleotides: TGTGCCAGCAGCCTCGTGGCCGGGACAGGGGGTTCACCCCTCCACTTT. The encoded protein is CASSLVAGTGGSPLHF.